Below are 18 T cell receptor beta chains sequenced from a single sample in a study of human T cells and chemical hapten exposure. Noted time point: healthy volunteer bleed at 2 weeks. Unfractionated whole blood yielded the extracted total RNA. MiXCR, applied by TCRdb to the RACE reads, yields one record per CDR3 protein. Among 130,000 or so distinct CDR3 sequences listed, around 8.2% were seen once. The sample comprised whole blood. These TCRs come from a male donor in good health. Some clones in this sample may be carry-over from other donors' samples.

V is TRBV5-1 and J is TRBJ2-5; D might be TRBD1 (6 bases). V lost 4 bases to trimming and J lost 2 bases, with 12 bases between them. Germline CDR1 and CDR2: SGHRS and YFSETQ. There are 14 residues in the CDR3. This CDR3 reads CASSPTTGQETQYF. CDR3 in DNA: TGCGCCAGCAGCCCGACGACAGGACAAGAGACCCAGTACTTC.

This clonotype was detected many times. V usage is TRBV7-2 and J usage is TRBJ2-5; 8 bases line up with TRBD1. This CDR3 contains 18 residues. Germline values: CDR1 SGHTA, CDR2 FQGNSA. Trimming took 5 bases from V and 2 from J; bases not matched to a gene: 16. The CDR3 DNA follows: TGTGCCAGCAGCAGAGGACAGGGAGCTACCCTATTACAAGAGACCCAGTACTTC. This codes for CASSRGQGATLLQETQYF.

In regard to this clonotype: As the CDR3 is not closed by the conserved phenylalanine or tryptophan, this likely results from a read error. V gene TRBV4-1 combines with J gene TRBJ2-1; 7 nucleotides match TRBD2. V shed 1 base, J shed 4 bases, and the junction held 7 bases outside the gene matches. The CDR3 has 16 amino acids. Germline-derived CDR1 and CDR2 are MGHRA and YSYEKL. In DNA, the CDR3 is TGCGCCAGCAGCCAAGTAGGTAGGGGACTATACAATGAGCAGTTCTTA. Its translation: CASSQVGRGLYNEQFL.

This clonotype was seen at least ten times. Here the CDR3 reads CASSPSNTEAFF. CDR3 nucleotide sequence: TGTGCCAGCAGCCCCAGTAACACTGAAGCTTTCTTT. The genes are TRBV7-2 and TRBJ1-1; no firm D call. Germline V gives CDR1 SGHTA, CDR2 FQGNSA. The V and J ends lost 5 bases and 2 bases respectively, with 6 bases between them. The CDR3 contains 12 residues.

This clonotype was observed a handful of times. V is TRBV12-3 or TRBV12-4 and J is TRBJ2-5; TRBD2 matches at 9 bases. This CDR3 contains 14 residues. Trimming removed 5 bases from V and 5 bases from J; junction bases left unmatched: 6. The CDR3 DNA reads as TGTGCCAGCAGTCGCCTAGCGGGGATGGAGACCCAGTACTTC. The encoded protein is CASSRLAGMETQYF.

The genes are TRBV4-1 and TRBJ1-4; D is unclear. The V gene lost 0 bases and the J gene lost 8 bases, with 4 bases spanning the gap. Germline V CDR1 and CDR2: MGHRA, YSYEKL. The CDR3 length is 12 residues. CDR3 coding DNA: TGCGCCAGCAGCCAAGAGAGGGAAAAACTGTTTTTT. The encoded protein is CASSQEREKLFF.

The rearrangement uses TRBV15 and TRBJ2-1, with 11 bases fitting TRBD2. The length of the CDR3 is 16 residues. The germline CDR1 and CDR2 sequences are LNHNV and YYDKDF (reference sequence). V shed 5 bases and J 10 bases; nucleotides not matched to a gene: 13. CDR3 region: CATSATSGSRFGEQFF. The DNA of the CDR3 is TGTGCCACCAGCGCTACTAGCGGGAGCCGCTTTGGGGAGCAGTTCTTC.

This clonotype was seen at least ten times. J is TRBJ2-5 and V is TRBV7-2; D possibly uses TRBD1 or TRBD2 (5 bases each). The V end lost 1 base, the J end lost 5 bases, and 14 bases lay between the germline ends. This CDR3 contains 15 residues. CDR1 and CDR2 from the germline V gene are SGHTA and FQGNSA. The CDR3 here is CASSLDGAGEETQYF. The CDR3 DNA is TGTGCCAGCAGCTTAGACGGGGCCGGGGAGGAGACCCAGTACTTC.

This clonotype was seen a few times. The rearrangement uses TRBV29-1 and TRBJ2-5; 8 bases are a match to TRBD1. This CDR3 region has 14 residues. Germline CDR1 and CDR2: SQVTM and ANQGSEA. The V segment lost 4 bases and the J segment 4 bases; nucleotides outside the gene matches: 8. In nucleotides, the CDR3 is TGCAGCGTTGCTGGCCAGGGGGCTGGAGAGACCCAGTACTTC. It codes for CSVAGQGAGETQYF.

This clonotype was seen many times. The V and J genes are TRBV7-3 and TRBJ2-2; 9 nucleotides line up with TRBD1. The CDR3 is made up of 16 amino acids. The V and J ends lost 2 bases and 6 bases, in that order; junction bases with no gene match: 7. CDR1 is SGHTA, CDR2 FQGTGA, per germline. CDR3 coding DNA: TGTGCCAGCAGCTTAGCTGGGACAGGGAGCTCCGGGGAGCTGTTTTTT. Its translation: CASSLAGTGSSGELFF.

The genes are TRBV7-6 and TRBJ1-5; 8 bases are shared with TRBD1. Looked up from germline, CDR1 is SGHVS and CDR2 is FNYEAQ. This CDR3 contains 19 residues. V gave up 5 bases and J gave up 2 bases; unmatched junction bases: 17. CDR3: CASSHVTAQGAGGNQPQHF. CDR3 in DNA: TGTGCCAGCAGCCATGTAACGGCGCAGGGGGCGGGTGGCAATCAGCCCCAGCATTTT.

V is TRBV25-1 and J is TRBJ1-4; 7 nucleotides match TRBD1. V lost 3 bases and J lost 7; bases outside the gene matches: 5. CDR3 length: 14 amino acids. Germline CDR1 is MGHDK and CDR2 is SYGVNS. The CDR3 nucleotides are TGTGCCAGCAGTGATAACGACAGGGTTGAAAAACTGTTTTTT. Its translation: CASSDNDRVEKLFF.

This clonotype showed up many times. V and J are TRBV7-9 and TRBJ2-7; 9 nucleotides match TRBD1. The CDR3 spans 14 residues. The germline V gene encodes CDR1 SEHNR and CDR2 FQNEAQ (reference sequence). Trimming at V came to 6 bases and at J to 4 bases, leaving 7 bases not matched to a gene. The CDR3 sequence: CASSWDRAAYEQYF. The CDR3, as DNA: TGTGCCAGCAGTTGGGACAGGGCGGCGTACGAGCAGTACTTC.

The table lists this clonotype with a few counts. This chain connects TRBV7-2 to TRBJ2-5, with 7 bases fitting TRBD1. The germline gives CDR1 SGHTA, CDR2 FQGNSA. The CDR3 is made up of 14 amino acids. Trimming at V came to 5 bases and at J to 2 bases, leaving 5 bases not matched to a gene. The CDR3 reads CASSHWGQQETQYF. The CDR3 DNA is TGTGCCAGCAGCCACTGGGGACAGCAAGAGACCCAGTACTTC.

This rearrangement joins TRBV27 to TRBJ1-6; the match to TRBD1 covers 10 bases. CDR3 size: 16 residues. The germline V gene encodes CDR1 MNHEY and CDR2 SMNVEV (reference sequence). The V segment lost 5 bases and the J segment 8 bases; nucleotides outside the gene matches: 9. The CDR3 region has the DNA TGTGCCAGCAGTCACGACCAGGGACAGGGGTATTCACCCCTCCACTTT. Its protein product is CASSHDQGQGYSPLHF.

This clonotype was seen repeatedly, ten times or more. The gene calls are TRBV2 and TRBJ2-7, with TRBD2 matching over 7 bases. The ends lost 1 base at V and 5 bases at J; junction bases unmatched: 11. The CDR3 consists of 16 residues. Germline V gene sequence: CDR1 SNHLY, CDR2 FYNNEI. CDR3 DNA sequence: TGTGCCAGCAGTGAAGGGATGGCGGGAGTGTACCACGAGCAGTACTTC. Translation gives CASSEGMAGVYHEQYF. Complete variable domain (other parts from reference TRBV2 and TRBJ2-7): EPEVTQTPSHQVTQMGQEVILRCVPISNHLYFYWYRQILGQKVEFLVSFYNNEISEKSEIFDDQFSVERPDGSNFTLKIRSTKLEDSAMYFCASSEGMAGVYHEQYFGPGTRLTVT.

This chain links TRBV2 with TRBJ2-3; the match to TRBD1 covers 7 bases. The junction had 9 bases not matched to a gene; V was cut back by 11 bases and J by 4 bases. CDR3 length: 13 amino acids. The germline gives CDR1 SNHLY, CDR2 FYNNEI. The CDR3: CACTLQGPDTQYF. The DNA of the CDR3 is TGTGCCTGCACGTTACAGGGGCCAGATACGCAGTATTTT.

The chain recombines TRBV20-1 with TRBJ2-1; weak D call: TRBD2 (6 bases). The CDR3 sequence is 17 residues long. Trimming removed 0 bases at V and 0 bases at J, with 15 bases between. From germline, CDR1 is DFQATT and CDR2 SNEGSKA (reference sequence). Here the CDR3 reads CSARDLGTGSSYNEQFF. CDR3 coding DNA: TGCAGTGCTAGAGATCTGGGAACCGGGAGCTCCTACAATGAGCAGTTCTTC.